A selection of T cell receptor beta chains follows, all from one sample in a study of T cell changes during pregnancy in multiple sclerosis. Repertoires were generated with immunoSEQ multiplex PCR, while TCRdb's copy carries only in-frame clones and drops some. The profile shows 25,000 to 30,000 clones, 89% of them singletons. The sequenced sample was CD4+ T cells from peripheral blood mononuclear cells, obtained in the second trimester of pregnancy. The receptors were sampled from a female donor with multiple sclerosis, enrolled in a pregnancy study. Both conserved end residues are part of each CDR3. The D gene is left open where the match is weak. Clone size appears in some rows only: once, few, many, or a class for an expanded clone.

j_call d_call v_call clone_size cdr3_nt cdr3_aa
TRBJ1-1 TRBD1 TRBV5-1 NA TGCGCCAGCAGCCTTGGGGGGACAGGGGCCACTGAAGCTTTCTTT CASSLGGTGATEAFF
TRBJ1-2 NA TRBV6-5 NA TGTGCCAGCAGTTTCCAGGGAGGTCGTGGCTACACCTTC CASSFQGGRGYTF
TRBJ2-1 NA TRBV7-6 NA TGTGCCAGCAGCTTAGCGAGCGTCTACAATGAGCAGTTCTTC CASSLASVYNEQFF
TRBJ1-4 NA TRBV11-1 NA TGTGCCAGCAGCACAGGGCAGGGGAGTGAAAAACTGTTTTTT CASSTGQGSEKLFF
TRBJ2-1 TRBD2 TRBV5-1 NA TGCGCCAGCAGCTTAGGTCTAGCGGGGGCCCTAGGGCAGTTCTTC CASSLGLAGALGQFF
TRBJ1-1 TRBD1 TRBV19 NA TGTGCCAGTAACAGGGGACAGAGGTGGGACACTGAAGCTTTCTTT CASNRGQRWDTEAFF
TRBJ2-2 TRBD2 TRBV13 NA TGTGCCAGCAAGGCGGGGGTGAACACCGGGGAGCTGTTTTTT CASKAGVNTGELFF
TRBJ2-1 TRBD1 TRBV7-3 once TGTGCCAGCAGCCTCGTCTGGACAGGGGAAGACAATGAGCAGTTCTTC CASSLVWTGEDNEQFF
TRBJ2-3 TRBD2 TRBV7-3 NA TGTGCCAGCAGCTTTCTAGCGGGGGCGGGGGATACGCAGTATTTT CASSFLAGAGDTQYF
TRBJ2-7 TRBD1 TRBV5-1 NA TGCGCCAGCAGCTTGAGAGGACGGGACAGAGACTACGAGCAGTACTTC CASSLRGRDRDYEQYF
TRBJ1-5 NA TRBV18 NA TGTGCCAGCTCACCCACAGGGAGTCAGCCCCAGCATTTT CASSPTGSQPQHF
TRBJ1-5 NA TRBV5-1 few TGCGCCAGCAGCTTGGATCCCAGGGGCCATGGCAATCAGCCCCAGCATTTT CASSLDPRGHGNQPQHF
TRBJ2-7 TRBD2 TRBV7-2 NA TGTGCCAGCAGCTCGGGACTAGCGGGGTTCTCCTACGAGCAGTACTTC CASSSGLAGFSYEQYF
TRBJ2-3 TRBD2 TRBV7-2 NA TGTGCCAGCAGCTTCCCGACTAGCGGGGGGTACACAGATACGCAGTATTTT CASSFPTSGGYTDTQYF
TRBJ1-2 NA TRBV6-5 NA TGTGCCAGCAGAGCGATGGGAGGGAACTATGGCTACACCTTC CASRAMGGNYGYTF
TRBJ2-5 NA TRBV21-1 once TGTGCCAGCAGTGAGGGCACAGCTCAAGAGACCCAGTACTTC CASSEGTAQETQYF
TRBJ2-2 TRBD2 TRBV2 NA TGTGCCAGCGGACTAGCGGAACCCGCGAACACCGGGGAGCTGTTTTTT CASGLAEPANTGELFF
TRBJ1-2 NA TRBV28 NA TGTGCCAGCAGGTTTTGGGGGCAAGGCTACACCTTC CASRFWGQGYTF
TRBJ1-2 NA TRBV5-8 NA TGTGCCAGCAGCTTGCAGGACACGTATGGCTACACCTTC CASSLQDTYGYTF
TRBJ2-1 TRBD1 TRBV5-4 NA TGTGCCAGCAGAAAACCTCCGGGACAGGGTAAGGATGAGCAGTTCTTC CASRKPPGQGKDEQFF
TRBJ1-2 NA TRBV2 NA TGTGCCAGCAACGTGGTCGGTCATAACTATGGCTACACCTTC CASNVVGHNYGYTF
TRBJ2-1 TRBD1 TRBV28 NA TGTGCCAGCGAAGGATGGGGACAGGGGGGCGATGAGCAGTTCTTC CASEGWGQGGDEQFF
TRBJ1-1 NA TRBV29-1 NA TGCAGCGTGCGGAAGACAGGGAACACTGAAGCTTTCTTT CSVRKTGNTEAFF
TRBJ2-1 NA TRBV29-1 NA TGCAGTTACGGCGGGGATACCGCGGCCCCCTACAATGAGCAGTTCTTC CSYGGDTAAPYNEQFF
TRBJ2-5 TRBD2 TRBV19 NA TGTGCCAGTACCCAAACGGGGACTAGCGGTTGGGAGACCCAGTACTTC CASTQTGTSGWETQYF
TRBJ2-3 NA TRBV7-9 NA TGTGCCAGCAGCTCGGGCGGGGTCATAGGAGGTACGCAGTATTTT CASSSGGVIGGTQYF
TRBJ2-7 NA TRBV6-6 NA TGTGCCAGCATCCCCCCGGGTGGGGGCGGGGAGCAGTACTTC CASIPPGGGGEQYF
TRBJ2-5 NA TRBV2 NA TGTGCCAGCAGGGACAGAACCGAGACCCAGTACTTC CASRDRTETQYF
TRBJ1-1 TRBD1 TRBV28 NA TGTGCCAGCAGTCTGAGGACAGGGGAGTACACTGAAGCTTTCTTT CASSLRTGEYTEAFF
TRBJ2-2 TRBD1 TRBV5-1 once TGCGCCAGCAGCCCCTCCGGGACAGGGCGTTTAACAAACACCGGGGAGCTGTTTTTT CASSPSGTGRLTNTGELFF
TRBJ1-1 NA TRBV7-6 NA TGTGCCAGCAGCCGATGGAGGGACACTGAAGCTTTCTTT CASSRWRDTEAFF
TRBJ2-1 NA TRBV27 NA TGTGCCAGTAGCCAGGGATACAATGAGCAGTTCTTC CASSQGYNEQFF
TRBJ1-1 TRBD1 TRBV30 few TGTGCCTGGATGGAGGGGGCTTTCGCTGAAGCTTTCTTT CAWMEGAFAEAFF
TRBJ1-4 TRBD1 TRBV12-5 NA TGTGCTAGTGGAAAGGGACAGGGGACGGAAAAACTGTTTTTT CASGKGQGTEKLFF
TRBJ2-3 TRBD2 TRBV7-3 NA TGTGCCAGCAGCTTCAGGACTAGCGGCTACACAGATACGCAGTATTTT CASSFRTSGYTDTQYF
TRBJ1-1 NA TRBV6-1 NA TGTGCCAGCAGTGAAGCGTGGGGGGGTGCTCGGGCTTTCTTT CASSEAWGGARAFF
TRBJ2-7 NA TRBV7-8 NA TGTGCCAGCAGCTTTTCGGGGGATAGAGGCGACGAGCAGTACTTC CASSFSGDRGDEQYF
TRBJ2-1 TRBD2 TRBV2 few TGTGCCAGCAAGACGGGACTAGCGGCTACCTACAATGAGCAGTTCTTC CASKTGLAATYNEQFF
TRBJ2-7 TRBD1 TRBV7-2 NA TGTGCCAGCAGCTCGGGACAGAGAACCTACGAGCAGTACTTC CASSSGQRTYEQYF
TRBJ1-2 TRBD1 TRBV6-1 NA TGTGCCAGCAGCGTACAGGGGGCTAACTATGGCTACACCTTC CASSVQGANYGYTF
TRBJ2-5 TRBD1 TRBV27 NA TGTGCCAGCGCCCCCCACAGGGGGACCCAGTACTTC CASAPHRGTQYF
TRBJ2-3 TRBD2 TRBV30 once TGTGCCTGGAGTGTAGGGGCGGGGGGGGTCACAGATACGCAGTATTTT CAWSVGAGGVTDTQYF
TRBJ2-7 NA TRBV29-1 NA TGCAGCGTCAGGGGAGGGAACGGCTACGAGCAGTACTTC CSVRGGNGYEQYF
TRBJ1-5 NA TRBV6-5 NA TGTGCCAGCAGTTACGCGGAAGGTCAGCCCCAGCATTTT CASSYAEGQPQHF
TRBJ1-2 NA TRBV18 NA TGTGCCAGCTCACCGGGGCAGGTCTATGGCTACACCTTC CASSPGQVYGYTF
TRBJ2-3 TRBD2 TRBV7-2 once TGTGCCAGCAGCTTACTGAGCGGGGGGGCCGGCACAGATACGCAGTATTTT CASSLLSGGAGTDTQYF
TRBJ2-1 TRBD2 TRBV7-9 NA TGTGCCAGCAGCTTACCGGGACTAGCGGCCTACAATGAGCAGTTCTTC CASSLPGLAAYNEQFF
TRBJ2-1 TRBD2 TRBV5-1 NA TGCGCCAGCACCGCCGGGCTAGCGGGAGTCAATGAGCAGTTCTTC CASTAGLAGVNEQFF
TRBJ2-7 TRBD2 TRBV13 few TGTGCCAGCAGCTCACCTGGACTAGCGGGGGGACACGAGCAGTACTTC CASSSPGLAGGHEQYF
TRBJ1-5 NA TRBV4-1 NA TGCGCCAGCAGCCAAGATCTAGGTCAGCCCCAGCATTTT CASSQDLGQPQHF
TRBJ2-3 TRBD2 TRBV11-2 NA TGTGCCAGCAGCTTAGCGGGGGGGTACCAAGATACGCAGTATTTT CASSLAGGYQDTQYF
TRBJ1-5 NA TRBV2 NA TGTGCCAGCAGCGGGTCCCTTAGCAATCAGCCCCAGCATTTT CASSGSLSNQPQHF
TRBJ2-2 TRBD2 TRBV19 NA TGTGCCAGTACCCCGGTGGGGGGGGAAACCGGGGAGCTGTTTTTT CASTPVGGETGELFF
TRBJ2-2 NA TRBV7-3 NA TGTGCCAGCAGCTACCCCTCCCAGGGGCATAACACCGGGGAGCTGTTTTTT CASSYPSQGHNTGELFF
TRBJ1-2 NA TRBV4-1 once TGCGCCAGCAGCGGGAGTAACTATGGCTACACCTTC CASSGSNYGYTF
TRBJ1-6 TRBD1 TRBV5-1 NA TGCGCCAGCAGCGCCGGGACAGGTGGGATCACCCTCCACTTT CASSAGTGGITLHF
TRBJ2-3 NA TRBV4-3 NA TGCGCCAGCAGCCAAGAAAGGACGGGGGTTACAGATACGCAGTATTTT CASSQERTGVTDTQYF